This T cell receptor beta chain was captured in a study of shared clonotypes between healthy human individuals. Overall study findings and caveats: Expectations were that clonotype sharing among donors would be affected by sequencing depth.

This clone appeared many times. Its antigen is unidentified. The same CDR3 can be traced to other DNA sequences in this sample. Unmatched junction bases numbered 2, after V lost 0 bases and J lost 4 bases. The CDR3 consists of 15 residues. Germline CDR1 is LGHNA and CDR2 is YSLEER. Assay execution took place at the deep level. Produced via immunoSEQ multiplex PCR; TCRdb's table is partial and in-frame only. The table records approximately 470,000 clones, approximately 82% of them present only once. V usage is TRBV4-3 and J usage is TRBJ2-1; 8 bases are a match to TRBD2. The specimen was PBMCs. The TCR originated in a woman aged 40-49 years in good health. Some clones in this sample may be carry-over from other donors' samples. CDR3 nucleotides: TGCGCCAGCAGCCAAGATGGCGGGAGGTACAATGAGCAGTTCTTC. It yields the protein CASSQDGGRYNEQFF.